The 6 T cell receptor beta chains reported below all come from one sample, sequenced in a study of T cells in Graves' hyperthyroidism and ophthalmopathy. RNA transcripts provided the source from which TCR beta CDR3 regions were amplified. The HTBI primer set was used in a first-round RT-PCR of the TCR CDR3. MiXCR, applied by TCRdb to the multiplex PCR reads, yields one record per CDR3 protein. Of 480,000 or so distinct CDR3 sequences in the sample, 46% were seen once. Sample: peripheral blood or thyroid tissue (not recorded which). These receptor sequences come from an adult woman with Graves' disease, either hyperthyroidism or ophthalmopathy (not recorded which).

The V and J genes are TRBV24-1 and TRBJ2-3, with TRBD1 matching 7 bases. The CDR3 sequence is 14 residues long. CDR1 and CDR2 from the germline V gene are KGHDR and SFDVKD. J gave up 2 bases and V 5 bases, and 3 bases lay outside the gene matches. CDR3 amino acids: CATSGGQYTDTQYF. The CDR3, as DNA: TGTGCCACCAGTGGGGGACAGTACACAGATACGCAGTATTTT.

This chain uses TRBV7-2 with TRBJ2-2; either TRBD1 or TRBD2 may fit D (5 bases each). The CDR3 runs 15 residues. The germline gives CDR1 SGHTA, CDR2 FQGNSA. The ends were cut back, 5 bases at V and 7 bases at J, with 17 bases in the middle. In DNA form, the CDR3 reads TGTGCCAGCAGCCCCGTGGGGACCAAGGGCGGGGAGCTGTTTTTT. Its protein is CASSPVGTKGGELFF. The full variable domain, rest sourced from reference TRBV7-2 and TRBJ2-2, is GAGVSQSPSNKVTEKGKDVELRCDPISGHTALYWYRQSLGQGLEFLIYFQGNSAPDKSGLPSDRFSAERTGGSVSTLTIQRTQQEDSAVYLCASSPVGTKGGELFFGEGSRLTVL.

There are many counts of this clonotype. The chain employs TRBV5-1 and TRBJ1-2; 7 bases fit TRBD1. Germline CDR1 and CDR2: SGHRS and YFSETQ. CDR3 length: 16 amino acids. Germline trimming cut 0 bases from V and 7 bases from J; bases unmatched to any gene: 12. The CDR3 bases are TGCGCCAGCAGCTTGGCCCCTACAGGGGTGAATGCTGGCTACACCTTC. This translates into CASSLAPTGVNAGYTF.

Worth noting for this clonotype: The CDR3 end shows no conserved phenylalanine or tryptophan, and so a read error is likely. The chain uses TRBV10-3 and TRBJ1-6, with a possible D match to TRBD1 (6 bases). The CDR3 extends over 14 amino acids. Germline V gene sequence: CDR1 ENHRY, CDR2 SYGVKD. The CDR3 DNA reads TGTGCGGCCACCACGGGGAGGGGGGATTCACCCCTCCACTTG. It codes for CAATTGRGDSPLHL.

V and J are TRBV15 and TRBJ1-1; a weak D match, TRBD1 (5 bases). V gave up 9 bases and J gave up 3 bases, with 26 bases separating them. From germline, CDR1 is LNHNV and CDR2 YYDKDF (reference sequence). The CDR3 totals 17 residues. In DNA form, the CDR3 reads TGTGCCACGAGGGAATACCGACGCTTCAGGGAGGACACTGAAGCTTTCTTT. It specifies CATREYRRFREDTEAFF.

This clonotype has a handful of counts. This chain connects TRBV7-9 to TRBJ2-7; D gene uncertain. Trimming pared 5 bases from V and 5 bases from J, leaving 16 bases between. CDR3 length: 14 amino acids. Looked up from germline, CDR1 is SEHNR and CDR2 is FQNEAQ (reference sequence). The CDR3 protein is CASSTSWGVNEQYF. The CDR3 DNA reads TGTGCCAGCAGCACGAGCTGGGGTGTGAACGAGCAGTACTTC.